The T cell receptor (beta chain) under discussion was sequenced for a study of blood T cell repertoires in COVID-19. The germline V and J ends were trimmed by 4 bases and 9 bases, with 16 bases remaining between them. Germline CDR1 is GTSNPN and CDR2 is SVGIG (reference sequence). This CDR3 is 12 amino acids long. How the authors handled the data: By means of reference gene primer amplification, nucleated cell counts were estimated. TCRdb's table, derived via immunoSEQ multiplex PCR, lists solely in-frame clones and lacks some. Clone size and V and J calls were adopted from that table, with D and trimming inferred from the DNA. The sample lists more than 70,000 clones, about nine tenths seen once, with 2.5% to 3.5% in the top ten.

The chain recombines TRBV30 with TRBJ2-7; D uncertain. The receptor's source is a woman aged 45-60 years with active or convalescent COVID-19. Sequencing was performed on peripheral blood. CDR3 nucleotides: TGTGCCTGGACTAGAAATGAGGTGGGGCAGTACTTC. It specifies CAWTRNEVGQYF.